These 3 T cell receptor beta chains originate from one sample sequenced in a study of T-cell memory formation after mild COVID-19. MiXCR, run by TCRdb on the 5' RACE reads, gives a single entry per CDR3 protein. The profile shows roughly 130,000 distinct CDR3 sequences, more than 15% of them singletons. Specimen: PBMCs or a T cell subset sorted from them (not recorded which). All receptors derive from a man between 18 and 35 years old who had mild COVID-19 (a few samples of this study predate the infection). Cell type and time point are not known.

This clonotype was detected only once. This chain links TRBV4-1 with TRBJ1-4; D ambiguous. The CDR3 length is 15 residues. Germline CDR1 is MGHRA and CDR2 is YSYEKL. Trimming took 1 base from V and 4 from J, leaving 10 bases between them. The CDR3 is CASSQGLSLNEKLFF. The CDR3 DNA is TGCGCCAGCAGCCAAGGGCTTTCCCTTAATGAAAAACTGTTTTTT.

This chain links TRBV5-1 with TRBJ1-5, with 9 bases that match TRBD1. Germline CDR1 reads SGHRS; CDR2 reads YFSETQ. This CDR3 is built from 14 residues. The V gene end was trimmed by 4 bases and the J gene end by 4 bases; junction bases not matched to a gene: 3. CDR3 in DNA: TGCGCCAGCAGCGCCGGGACAGGGAATCAGCCCCAGCATTTT. It yields the protein CASSAGTGNQPQHF.

This clonotype was observed at least ten times. V gene TRBV4-2 combines with J gene TRBJ2-4; TRBD2 agrees at 8 bases. The CDR3 runs 16 residues. Germline CDR1 LGHNA, CDR2 YNFKEQ. V was pared by 4 bases and J by 1 base, with 6 bases of the junction left unmatched. The CDR3 DNA sequence: TGTGCCAGCAGCCTTGGGAGCGGGGGTGCCAAAAACATTCAGTACTTC. It specifies CASSLGSGGAKNIQYF.